This T cell receptor beta chain was sequenced in a study of shared clonotypes between healthy human individuals. Naive CD8 populations comprised CD45RO-negative cells positively selected for CCR7, excluding terminally differentiated effector memory CD45RA+ cells. Germline lookup yields CDR1 LGHNA and CDR2 YSLEER. The CDR3 is made up of 16 amino acids. With V trimmed by 0 bases and J by 6 bases, 3 bases remained unmatched. TCRdb's copy holds only in-frame clones and misses some; the assay was immunoSEQ multiplex PCR. The top ten hold under 1.5% of the sample, which has about 2 million clones, approximately 95% seen once.

The chain uses TRBV4-3 and TRBJ2-1, with TRBD2 matching over 12 bases. The sequenced material came from naive CD8+ T cells sorted from blood. The TCR was taken from a young man in good health. The CDR3 spells CASSQDGTSGFNEQFF. The CDR3, as DNA: TGCGCCAGCAGCCAAGACGGGACTAGCGGGTTCAATGAGCAGTTCTTC.